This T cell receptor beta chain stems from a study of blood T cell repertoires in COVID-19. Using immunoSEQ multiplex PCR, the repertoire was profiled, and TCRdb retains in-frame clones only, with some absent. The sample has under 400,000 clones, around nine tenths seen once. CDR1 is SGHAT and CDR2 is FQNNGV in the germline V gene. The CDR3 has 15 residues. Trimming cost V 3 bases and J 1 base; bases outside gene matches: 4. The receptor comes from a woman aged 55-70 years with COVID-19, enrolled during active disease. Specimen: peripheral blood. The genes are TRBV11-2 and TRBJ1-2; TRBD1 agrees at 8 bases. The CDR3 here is CASSFRTGLNYGYTF. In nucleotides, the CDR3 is TGTGCCAGCAGCTTCCGGACAGGGCTTAACTATGGCTACACCTTC.